The present T cell receptor (beta chain) was sequenced within a study of shared clonotypes between healthy human individuals. Overall study: Per donor, CD8 memory used one plate, CD8 naive used two, CD4 memory used three and CD4 naive used three.

Assay: immunoSEQ multiplex PCR; the TCRdb copy retains only in-frame clones and omits some. The profile covers over a million clones, with 75% to 80% appearing a single time and under 0.6% taken by the ten largest. The table lists this clone with a few counts. The sequence was obtained from a man younger than 35 in good health. Some clones in this sample may be carry-over from other donors' samples. Material: memory CD4+ T cells from PBMCs. As to subset: CD45RA-negative fraction.

CDR3 DNA sequence: TGTGCCAGTACCGGGACTCCTGGTTATGGCTACACCTTC. This codes for CASTGTPGYGYTF. J is TRBJ1-2 and V is TRBV19; D possibly corresponds to TRBD1 (5 bases). The germline V gene has CDR1 LNHDA and CDR2 SQIVND (reference sequence). V lost 7 bases and J lost 5, with 14 bases in between. The CDR3 contains 13 residues. Full variable domain (remainder filled in from reference TRBV19 and TRBJ1-2): DGGITQSPKYLFRKEGQNVTLSCEQNLNHDAMYWYRQDPGQGLRLIYYSQIVNDFQKGDIAEGYSVSREKKESFPLTVTSAQKNPTAFYLCASTGTPGYGYTFGSGTRLTVV.